A selection of T cell receptor beta chains follows, all from one sample in a study of glioma-infiltrating T cells after dendritic cell vaccination. Using immunoSEQ multiplex PCR, the repertoire was profiled, and TCRdb retains in-frame clones only, with some absent. The profile shows about 92,000 clones, approximately 90% of them singletons. The starting material was blood, obtained before dendritic cell vaccination. The receptors stem from a human donor with glioblastoma. CDR3s include the opening cysteine and the closing phenylalanine or tryptophan. D genes are given only for firm matches. Expanded clones are given a class, and other clones once, few, many or no size at all.

clone size | D gene | J gene | V gene | CDR3 protein | CDR3 DNA
NA | NA | TRBJ1-4 | TRBV21-1 | CASSKVRTGYEKLFF | TGTGCCAGCAGCAAAGTTAGGACAGGGTACGAAAAACTGTTTTTT
few | NA | TRBJ2-7 | TRBV6-1 | CASSPETGSSYEQYF | TGTGCCAGCAGCCCCGAGACGGGGAGCTCCTACGAGCAGTACTTC
NA | NA | TRBJ1-5 | TRBV10-3 | CAISDQGNIDNQPQHF | TGTGCCATCAGTGACCAGGGGAACATAGACAATCAGCCCCAGCATTTT
NA | TRBD2 | TRBJ2-3 | TRBV4-1 | CASSQSPAGGPTDTQYF | TGCGCCAGCAGCCAATCACCAGCGGGGGGACCTACAGATACGCAGTATTTT
few | TRBD1 | TRBJ2-1 | TRBV28 | CASSPTGTGSNEQFF | TGTGCCAGCAGTCCTACCGGGACAGGCTCCAATGAGCAGTTCTTC
NA | TRBD2 | TRBJ2-1 | TRBV5-4 | CASSLDWAGGYNEQFF | TGTGCCAGCAGCTTGGACTGGGCGGGAGGCTACAATGAGCAGTTCTTC
NA | NA | TRBJ2-5 | TRBV11-2 | CASSRSSGRETQYF | TGTGCCAGCAGCCGGTCGTCGGGGAGGGAGACCCAGTACTTC
NA | NA | TRBJ1-1 | TRBV5-1 | CASSLELRAEAFF | TGCGCCAGCAGCTTGGAATTGCGGGCTGAAGCTTTCTTT
medium-sized | NA | TRBJ1-4 | TRBV9 | CASSVEGREGEKLFF | TGTGCCAGCAGCGTAGAAGGCAGGGAGGGAGAAAAACTGTTTTTT
NA | NA | TRBJ1-5 | TRBV7-8 | CASSLGGNSNQPQHF | TGTGCCAGCAGCTTAGGAGGGAACAGCAATCAGCCCCAGCATTTT
NA | TRBD2 | TRBJ2-7 | TRBV5-1 | CASSRLGTSGPYEQYF | TGCGCCAGCAGCCGACTCGGGACTAGCGGCCCCTACGAGCAGTACTTC
NA | NA | TRBJ2-7 | TRBV27 | CASRRAGTNYEQYF | TGTGCCAGCAGGCGAGCCGGGACAAACTACGAGCAGTACTTC
NA | NA | TRBJ2-1 | TRBV6-5 | CATRVSGQYYNEQFF | TGTGCCACCAGGGTGTCGGGACAATATTACAATGAGCAGTTCTTC
NA | NA | TRBJ1-2 | TRBV7-2 | CASSLENSYGYTF | TGTGCCAGCAGCTTAGAGAACTCCTATGGCTACACCTTC
once | NA | TRBJ2-6 | TRBV30 | CAWQGPAGANVLTF | TGTGCCTGGCAGGGCCCGGCTGGGGCCAACGTCCTGACTTTC
NA | TRBD1 | TRBJ2-7 | TRBV6-6 | CASRNPGQGLYEQYF | TGTGCCAGCAGAAATCCGGGACAGGGCCTCTACGAGCAGTACTTC
NA | NA | TRBJ1-5 | TRBV27 | CASSTGTLDNQPQHF | TGTGCCAGCAGTACCGGGACTCTTGACAATCAGCCCCAGCATTTT
NA | TRBD1 | TRBJ2-7 | TRBV5-1 | CASSYAGQGIYEQYF | TGCGCCAGCAGCTATGCGGGACAGGGGATCTACGAGCAGTACTTC
NA | NA | TRBJ1-5 | TRBV5-1 | CASSLALSAGREVGGDQPQHF | TGCGCCAGCAGCTTGGCCCTCTCGGCAGGGAGAGAAGTGGGGGGGGATCAGCCCCAGCATTTT
NA | TRBD1 | TRBJ2-2 | TRBV2 | CASRPGQGAGELFF | TGTGCCAGCAGGCCGGGACAGGGGGCCGGGGAGCTGTTTTTT
NA | TRBD1 | TRBJ1-2 | TRBV7-9 | CASSLTGANYGYTF | TGTGCCAGCAGCTTGACAGGGGCAAACTATGGCTACACCTTC
NA | NA | TRBJ2-6 | TRBV13 | CASSLTGSGANVLTF | TGTGCCAGCAGCTTAACAGGTTCTGGGGCCAACGTCCTGACTTTC
NA | NA | TRBJ1-1 | TRBV29-1 | CSEKATESMNTEAFF | TGCAGCGAGAAGGCGACAGAATCCATGAACACTGAAGCTTTCTTT